This TCR beta chain derives from a study of glioma-infiltrating T cells after dendritic cell vaccination. Study-level background: The vaccine used monocyte-derived dendritic cells pulsed overnight with autologous tumor lysate. Study observations and caveats: Survival was not directly related to TCR clonality in these patients.

Produced via immunoSEQ multiplex PCR; TCRdb's table is partial and in-frame only. The data contain 49,000 or so clones, about 85% of them singletons. CDR3 length: 13 amino acids. Per the germline V gene, CDR1 is MNHNS and CDR2 is SASEGT. V dropped 10 bases and J dropped 5 bases, with 14 bases sitting between them. Concerning this clone: Its target is unknown.

The material was blood, obtained before dendritic cell vaccination. The rearrangement links TRBV6-1 to TRBJ1-4; D not resolved. This TCR was sampled from a human donor with glioblastoma. The CDR3 reads CATCRELNEKLFF. DNA of the CDR3: TGTGCCACTTGCCGGGAGCTAAATGAAAAACTGTTTTTT.